These 6 T cell receptor beta chains originate from one sample sequenced in a study of cytomegalovirus exposure and HLA in healthy donors. PCR involved 60 Vbeta and 13 Jbeta primers. Produced via immunoSEQ multiplex PCR; TCRdb's table is partial and in-frame only. The sample includes about 140,000 clones, approximately 71% seen only once; the top ten take 2% to 2.5%. The sample taken for sequencing was PBMCs. Every receptor here comes from a man between 25 and 39 years old in good health and CMV-seronegative.

The chain uses TRBV4-1 and TRBJ2-1; D is possibly TRBD2 (6 bases). Trimming shortened V by 3 bases and J by 5 bases, and 14 bases separated the two germline ends. Germline CDR1 is MGHRA and CDR2 is YSYEKL. The CDR3 contains 15 residues. CDR3 coding DNA: TGCGCCAGCAGCCATCCGGGGGACGCCAACAATGAGCAGTTCTTC. Translated: CASSHPGDANNEQFF.

The V call is TRBV28, the J call TRBJ1-5, with 8 bases identical to TRBD1. V was pared by 7 bases and J by 7 bases, with 12 bases of the junction left unmatched. The CDR3 length is 15 residues. Germline CDR1 reads MDHEN; CDR2 reads SYDVKM. CDR3 nucleotides: TGTGCCAGCACCCTCGGGACAGGCGTGAGGCAGCCCCAGCATTTT. Its protein is CASTLGTGVRQPQHF.

This clone is medium-sized within its sample. CDR3 in amino acids: CASSYTPTGPGYTF. CDR3 coding DNA: TGTGCCAGCAGTTACACCCCAACAGGGCCCGGCTACACCTTC. The rearrangement joins TRBV6-6 to TRBJ1-2; maybe TRBD1 (6 bases). The CDR3 has 14 amino acids. CDR1 and CDR2 (germline): MNHNY, SVGAGI (reference sequence). The ends were cut back, 2 bases at V and 8 bases at J, with 15 bases in the middle.

This clone is a singleton in its sample. The V call is TRBV2, the J call TRBJ2-3, with D perhaps TRBD1 (6 bases). The germline V and J ends were trimmed by 8 bases and 2 bases, with 8 bases remaining between them. This CDR3 region has 12 residues. Germline loops: CDR1 SNHLY, CDR2 FYNNEI. This CDR3 reads CASRTDTDTQYF. The CDR3 DNA reads as TGTGCCAGCCGGACAGACACAGATACGCAGTATTTT.

The rearrangement uses TRBV5-1 and TRBJ2-2; 11 bases align to TRBD2. Germline CDR1 is SGHRS and CDR2 is YFSETQ. V lost 4 bases to trimming and J lost 6 bases; unmatched junction nucleotides: 11. This CDR3 has 17 amino acids. The CDR3 loop is CASSAHLAGGLPGELFF. CDR3 nucleotides: TGCGCCAGCAGCGCCCACCTAGCGGGAGGTCTCCCCGGGGAGCTGTTTTTT.

DNA of the CDR3: TGCGCCAGCAGCGCCACCGGGACACAGAACACTGAAGCTTTCTTT. Its translation is CASSATGTQNTEAFF. The chain employs TRBV5-1 and TRBJ1-1; TRBD1 is a possible D gene (6 bases). V lost 4 bases to trimming and J lost 1 base, with 14 bases between them. The CDR3 is 15 residues long. Germline V gene sequence: CDR1 SGHRS, CDR2 YFSETQ.